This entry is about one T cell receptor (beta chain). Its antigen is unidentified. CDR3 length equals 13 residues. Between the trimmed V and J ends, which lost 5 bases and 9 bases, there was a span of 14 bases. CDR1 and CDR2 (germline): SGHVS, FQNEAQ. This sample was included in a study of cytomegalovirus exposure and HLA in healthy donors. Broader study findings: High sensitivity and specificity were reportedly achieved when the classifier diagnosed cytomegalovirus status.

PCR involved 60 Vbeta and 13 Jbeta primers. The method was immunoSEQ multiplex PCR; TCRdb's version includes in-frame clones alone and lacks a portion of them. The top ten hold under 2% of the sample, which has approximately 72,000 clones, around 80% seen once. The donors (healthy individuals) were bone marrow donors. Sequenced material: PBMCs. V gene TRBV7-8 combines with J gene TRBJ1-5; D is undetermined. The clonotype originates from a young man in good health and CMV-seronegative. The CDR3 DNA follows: TGTGCCAGCAGCCTCACTAAGGAAGGGCCCCAGCATTTT. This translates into CASSLTKEGPQHF. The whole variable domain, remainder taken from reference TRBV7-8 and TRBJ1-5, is GAGVSQSPRYKVAKRGQDVALRCDPISGHVSLFWYQQALGQGPEFLTYFQNEAQLDKSGLPSDRFFAERPEGSVSTLKIQRTQQEDSAVYLCASSLTKEGPQHFGDGTRLSIL.